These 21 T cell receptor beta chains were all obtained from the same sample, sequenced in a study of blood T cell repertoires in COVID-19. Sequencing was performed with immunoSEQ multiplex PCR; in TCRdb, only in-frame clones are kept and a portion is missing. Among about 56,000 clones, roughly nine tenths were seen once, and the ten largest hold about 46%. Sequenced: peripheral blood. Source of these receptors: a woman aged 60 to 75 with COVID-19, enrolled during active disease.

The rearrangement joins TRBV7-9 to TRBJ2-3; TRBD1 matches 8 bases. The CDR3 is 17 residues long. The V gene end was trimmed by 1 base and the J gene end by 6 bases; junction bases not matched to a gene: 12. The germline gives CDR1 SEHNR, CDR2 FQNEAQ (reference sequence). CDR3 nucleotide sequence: TGTGCCAGCAGCTTAGGTCGTCCAGGGGGCAAGGGGGATACGCAGTATTTT. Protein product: CASSLGRPGGKGDTQYF. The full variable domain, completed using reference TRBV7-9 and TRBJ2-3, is DTGVSQNPRHKITKRGQNVTFRCDPISEHNRLYWYRQTLGQGPEFLTYFQNEAQLEKSRLLSDRFSAERPKGSFSTLEIQRTEQGDSAMYLCASSLGRPGGKGDTQYFGPGTRLTVL.

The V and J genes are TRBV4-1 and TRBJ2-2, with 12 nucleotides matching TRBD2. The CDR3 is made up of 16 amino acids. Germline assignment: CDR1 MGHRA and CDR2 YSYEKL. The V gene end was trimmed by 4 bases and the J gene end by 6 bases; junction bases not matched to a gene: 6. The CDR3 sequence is CASSRSSGRASGELFF. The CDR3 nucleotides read TGCGCCAGCAGCCGATCTAGCGGGAGGGCCTCCGGGGAGCTGTTTTTT.

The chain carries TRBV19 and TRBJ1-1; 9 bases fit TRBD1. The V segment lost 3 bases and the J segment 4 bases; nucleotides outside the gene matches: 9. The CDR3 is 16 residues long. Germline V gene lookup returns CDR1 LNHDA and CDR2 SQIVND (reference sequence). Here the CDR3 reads CASSIPRQGVATEAFF. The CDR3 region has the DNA TGTGCCAGTAGTATCCCCCGACAGGGGGTCGCCACTGAAGCTTTCTTT.

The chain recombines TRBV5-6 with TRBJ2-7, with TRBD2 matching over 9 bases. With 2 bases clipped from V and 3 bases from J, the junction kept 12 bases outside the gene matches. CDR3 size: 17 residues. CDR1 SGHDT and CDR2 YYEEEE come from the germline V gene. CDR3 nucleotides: TGTGCCAGCAGCTTAATATTACCTAGCGGGGCCAACTACGAGCAGTACTTC. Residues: CASSLILPSGANYEQYF.

The CDR3 nucleotides are TGCAGTGCCTTTGAGGCAGATACGCAGTATTTT. It specifies CSAFEADTQYF. The genes are TRBV20-1 and TRBJ2-3; the D is unclear. CDR1 and CDR2 (germline): DFQATT, SNEGSKA (reference sequence). The V end was cut by 6 bases, the J end by 4 bases, with 8 bases between. There are 11 residues in the CDR3.

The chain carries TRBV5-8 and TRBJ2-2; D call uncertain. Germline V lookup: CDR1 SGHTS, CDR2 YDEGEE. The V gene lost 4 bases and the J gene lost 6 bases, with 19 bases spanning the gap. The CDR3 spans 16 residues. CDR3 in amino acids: CASSHLTTPGSGELFF. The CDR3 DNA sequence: TGTGCCAGCAGCCACCTTACTACGCCCGGTTCCGGGGAGCTGTTTTTT.

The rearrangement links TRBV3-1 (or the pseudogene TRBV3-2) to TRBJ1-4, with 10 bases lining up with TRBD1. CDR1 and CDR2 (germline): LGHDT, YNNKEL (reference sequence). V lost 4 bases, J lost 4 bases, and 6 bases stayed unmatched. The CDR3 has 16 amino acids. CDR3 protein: CASSRSGQGNNEKLFF. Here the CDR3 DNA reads TGTGCCAGCAGCCGCTCGGGACAGGGGAATAATGAAAAACTGTTTTTT.

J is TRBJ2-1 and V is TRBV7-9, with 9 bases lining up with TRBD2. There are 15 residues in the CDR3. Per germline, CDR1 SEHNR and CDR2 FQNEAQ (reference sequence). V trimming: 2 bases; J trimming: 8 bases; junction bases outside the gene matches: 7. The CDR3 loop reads CASSLMRGGQDEQFF. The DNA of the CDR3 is TGTGCCAGCAGCTTAATGCGGGGGGGCCAAGATGAGCAGTTCTTC.

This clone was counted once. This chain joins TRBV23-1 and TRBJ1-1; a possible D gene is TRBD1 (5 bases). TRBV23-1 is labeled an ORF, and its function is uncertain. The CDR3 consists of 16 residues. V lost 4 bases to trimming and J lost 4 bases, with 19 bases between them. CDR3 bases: TGCGCCAGCAGTCCGGCTGCCCCAGGGTGCAGCACTGAAGCTTTCTTT. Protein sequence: CASSPAAPGCSTEAFF.

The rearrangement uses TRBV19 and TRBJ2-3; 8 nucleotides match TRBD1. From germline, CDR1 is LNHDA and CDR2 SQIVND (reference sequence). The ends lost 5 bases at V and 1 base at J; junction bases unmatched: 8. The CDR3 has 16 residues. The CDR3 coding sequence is TGTGCCAGTAGTGCCTCCCCGGGACAGGGCACAGATACGCAGTATTTT. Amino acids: CASSASPGQGTDTQYF.

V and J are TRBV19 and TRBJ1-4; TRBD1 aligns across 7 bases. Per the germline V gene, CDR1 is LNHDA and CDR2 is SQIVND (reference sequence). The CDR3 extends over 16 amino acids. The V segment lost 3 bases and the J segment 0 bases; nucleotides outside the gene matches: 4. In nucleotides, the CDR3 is TGTGCCAGTAGTATCCGACAGGGAGCAACTAATGAAAAACTGTTTTTT. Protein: CASSIRQGATNEKLFF.

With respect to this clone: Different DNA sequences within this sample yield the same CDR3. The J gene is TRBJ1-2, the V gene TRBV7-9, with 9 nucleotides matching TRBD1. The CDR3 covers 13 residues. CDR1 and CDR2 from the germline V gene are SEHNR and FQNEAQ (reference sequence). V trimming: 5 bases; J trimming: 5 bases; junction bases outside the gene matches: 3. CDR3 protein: CASSLTGGYGYTF. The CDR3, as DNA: TGTGCCAGCAGCCTGACAGGGGGGTATGGCTACACCTTC.

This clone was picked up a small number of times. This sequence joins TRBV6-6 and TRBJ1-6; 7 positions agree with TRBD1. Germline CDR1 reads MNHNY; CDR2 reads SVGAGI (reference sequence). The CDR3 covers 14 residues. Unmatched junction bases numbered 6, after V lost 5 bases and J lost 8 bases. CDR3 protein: CASSTGQAYSPLHF. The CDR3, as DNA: TGTGCCAGCAGTACCGGACAGGCCTATTCACCCCTCCACTTT.

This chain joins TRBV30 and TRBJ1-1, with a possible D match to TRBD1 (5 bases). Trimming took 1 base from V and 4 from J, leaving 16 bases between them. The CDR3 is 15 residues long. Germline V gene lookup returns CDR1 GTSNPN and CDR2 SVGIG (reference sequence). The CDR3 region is CAWSAFGGVGTEAFF. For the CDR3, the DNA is TGTGCCTGGAGTGCTTTTGGGGGGGTGGGCACTGAAGCTTTCTTT.

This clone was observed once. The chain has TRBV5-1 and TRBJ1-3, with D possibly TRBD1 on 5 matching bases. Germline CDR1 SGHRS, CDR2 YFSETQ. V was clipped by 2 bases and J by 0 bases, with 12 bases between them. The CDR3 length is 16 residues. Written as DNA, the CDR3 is TGCGCCAGCAGCTTTCAGGGTCCATCCTCTGGAAACACCATATATTTT. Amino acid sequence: CASSFQGPSSGNTIYF.

The CDR3 spells CASSDGRGIGGYTF. In nucleotides, the CDR3 is TGTGCCAGCAGTGATGGACGGGGAATTGGCGGCTACACCTTC. This chain joins TRBV6-1 and TRBJ1-2; D not certain. CDR3 size: 14 residues. CDR1 is MNHNS, CDR2 SASEGT, per germline. V was shortened by 3 bases and J by 8 bases, with 16 bases between the two germline ends.

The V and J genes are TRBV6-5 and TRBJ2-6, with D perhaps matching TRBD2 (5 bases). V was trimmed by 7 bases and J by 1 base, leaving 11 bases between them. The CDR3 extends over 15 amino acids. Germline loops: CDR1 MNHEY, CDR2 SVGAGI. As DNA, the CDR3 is TGTGCCAGCAACAGACGGGAATCTGGGGCCAACGTCCTGACTTTC. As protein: CASNRRESGANVLTF.

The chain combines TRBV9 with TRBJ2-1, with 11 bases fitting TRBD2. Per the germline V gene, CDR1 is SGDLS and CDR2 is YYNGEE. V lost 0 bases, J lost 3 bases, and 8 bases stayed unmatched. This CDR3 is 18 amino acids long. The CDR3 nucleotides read TGTGCCAGCAGCGTAGGGACTAGCGGGCCCCTGGGCTACAATGAGCAGTTCTTC. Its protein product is CASSVGTSGPLGYNEQFF. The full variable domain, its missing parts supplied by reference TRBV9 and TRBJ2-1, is DSGVTQTPKHLITATGQRVTLRCSPRSGDLSVYWYQQSLDQGLQFLIQYYNGEERAKGNILERFSAQQFPDLHSELNLSSLELGDSALYFCASSVGTSGPLGYNEQFFGPGTRLTVL.

The CDR3 sequence: CASSLRTPNTEAFF. CDR3 in DNA: TGCGCCAGCAGCCTGCGGACACCTAACACTGAAGCTTTCTTT. The chain links TRBV4-1 to TRBJ1-1; D possibly corresponds to TRBD1 (5 bases). The germline V gene has CDR1 MGHRA and CDR2 YSYEKL. This CDR3 has 14 residues. V shed 4 bases and J shed 2 bases, with 11 bases lying between them.

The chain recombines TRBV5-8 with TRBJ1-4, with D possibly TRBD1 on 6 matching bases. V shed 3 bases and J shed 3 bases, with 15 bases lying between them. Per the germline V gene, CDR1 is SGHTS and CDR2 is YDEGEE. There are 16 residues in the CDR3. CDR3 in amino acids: CASSSAVGHANEKLFF. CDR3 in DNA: TGTGCCAGCAGCTCCGCTGTGGGACATGCTAATGAAAAACTGTTTTTT.

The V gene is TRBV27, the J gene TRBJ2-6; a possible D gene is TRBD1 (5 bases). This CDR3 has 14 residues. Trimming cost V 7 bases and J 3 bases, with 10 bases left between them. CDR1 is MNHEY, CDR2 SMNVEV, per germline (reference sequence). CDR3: CASNQGFGANVLTF. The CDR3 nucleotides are TGTGCCAGCAACCAGGGTTTTGGGGCCAACGTCCTGACTTTC.